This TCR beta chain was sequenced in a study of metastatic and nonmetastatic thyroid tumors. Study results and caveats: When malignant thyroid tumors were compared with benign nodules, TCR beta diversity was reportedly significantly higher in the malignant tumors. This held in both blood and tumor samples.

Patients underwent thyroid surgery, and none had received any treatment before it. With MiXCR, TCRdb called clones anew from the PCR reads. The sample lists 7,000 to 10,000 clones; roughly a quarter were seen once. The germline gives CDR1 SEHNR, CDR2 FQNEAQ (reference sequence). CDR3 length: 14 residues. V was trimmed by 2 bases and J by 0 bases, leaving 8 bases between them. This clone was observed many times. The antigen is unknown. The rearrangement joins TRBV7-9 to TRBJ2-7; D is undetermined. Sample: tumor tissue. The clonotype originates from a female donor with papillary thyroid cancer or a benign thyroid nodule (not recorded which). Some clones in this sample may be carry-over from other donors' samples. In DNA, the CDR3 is TGTGCCAGCAGCTTATTGACCGGCTCCTACGAGCAGTACTTC. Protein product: CASSLLTGSYEQYF.